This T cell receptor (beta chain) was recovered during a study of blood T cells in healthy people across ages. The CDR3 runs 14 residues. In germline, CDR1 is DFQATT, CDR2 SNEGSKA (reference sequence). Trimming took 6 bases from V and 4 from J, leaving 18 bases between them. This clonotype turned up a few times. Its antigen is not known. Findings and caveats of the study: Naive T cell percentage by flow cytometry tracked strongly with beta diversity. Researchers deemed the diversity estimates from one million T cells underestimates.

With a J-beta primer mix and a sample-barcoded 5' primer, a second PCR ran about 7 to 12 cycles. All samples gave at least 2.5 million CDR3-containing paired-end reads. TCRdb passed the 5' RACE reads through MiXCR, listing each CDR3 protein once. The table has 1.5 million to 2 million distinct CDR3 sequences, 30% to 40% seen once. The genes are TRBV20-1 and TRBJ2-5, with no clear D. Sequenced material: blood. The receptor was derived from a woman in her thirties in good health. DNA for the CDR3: TGCAGTGCCAGAACTCCCTCAGGCGCAGAGACCCAGTACTTC. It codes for CSARTPSGAETQYF.